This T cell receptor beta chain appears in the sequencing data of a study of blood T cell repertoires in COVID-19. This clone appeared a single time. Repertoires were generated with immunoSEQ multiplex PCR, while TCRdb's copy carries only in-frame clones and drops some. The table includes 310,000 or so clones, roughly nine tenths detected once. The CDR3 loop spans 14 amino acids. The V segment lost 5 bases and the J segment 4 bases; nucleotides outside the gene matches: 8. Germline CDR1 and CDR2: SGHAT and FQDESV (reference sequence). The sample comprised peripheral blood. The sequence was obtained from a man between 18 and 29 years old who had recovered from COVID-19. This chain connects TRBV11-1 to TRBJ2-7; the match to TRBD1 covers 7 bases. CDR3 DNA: TGTGCCAGCAGCATACAGGGGAATGGGTACGAGCAGTACTTC. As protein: CASSIQGNGYEQYF.